These 4 T cell receptor beta chains were all obtained from the same sample, sequenced in a study of blood T cell repertoires in COVID-19. Repertoires were generated with immunoSEQ multiplex PCR, while TCRdb's copy carries only in-frame clones and drops some. This table has roughly 68,000 clones, roughly 87% appearing once. The specimen was peripheral blood. The receptors come from a woman aged 45-59 years with COVID-19, enrolled during active disease.

This chain connects TRBV5-1 to TRBJ2-1, with 11 positions matching TRBD1. V trimming: 3 bases; J trimming: 3 bases; junction bases outside the gene matches: 5. This CDR3 comprises 16 residues. CDR1 is SGHRS and CDR2 is YFSETQ in the germline V gene. CDR3 residues: CASSSLGQGGYNEQFF. CDR3 bases: TGCGCCAGCAGCTCCCTGGGACAGGGGGGCTACAATGAGCAGTTCTTC.

This rearrangement joins TRBV6-4 to TRBJ2-1, with TRBD2 identical over 9 bases. Unmatched junction bases numbered 12, after V lost 7 bases and J lost 8 bases. Germline V gene sequence: CDR1 MRHNA, CDR2 SNTAGT. CDR3 size: 15 residues. The DNA of the CDR3 is TGTGCCAGCACCAAGGATGGCGGGAGGGTGGATGAGCAGTTCTTC. This sequence encodes CASTKDGGRVDEQFF.

This sequence joins TRBV28 and TRBJ1-6, with 11 bases matching TRBD1. The CDR3 loop spans 13 amino acids. Looked up from germline, CDR1 is MDHEN and CDR2 is SYDVKM. J lost 8 bases, V lost 7 bases, and 1 base had no gene match. Written as DNA, the CDR3 is TGTGCCAGCAAGGGACAGGGGGATTCACCCCTCCACTTT. Translation: CASKGQGDSPLHF.

The chain carries TRBV10-2 and TRBJ1-5; 8 bases map to TRBD1. Germline V gene lookup returns CDR1 WSHSY and CDR2 SAAADI. V lost 8 bases, J lost 6 bases, and 6 bases stayed unmatched. The CDR3 runs to 13 residues. The CDR3 DNA follows: TGCGCCAGCGGAACAGGGACAGGTCAGCCCCAGCATTTT. Translating it yields CASGTGTGQPQHF.